The clone carrying this T cell receptor beta chain was seen repeatedly, ten times or more. Antigen unknown. Preparing the TCRbeta library involved the use of unique molecular identifiers. MiXCR was run by TCRdb on the PCR reads, yielding one entry per CDR3 protein. The sample has 73,000 or so distinct CDR3 sequences; roughly 4.4% are singletons. This record belongs to a study of T-cell reconstitution after alpha-beta-depleted transplantation in children. Findings and caveats of the study: It was reported that alpha-beta T cells came from several hundred expanded graft clones (about two months after transplant).

With 1 base removed from V and 2 bases from J, the gap between germline ends came to 8 bases. From germline, CDR1 is KGHSH and CDR2 LQKENI. This CDR3 has 14 residues. The TCR comes from a boy in the first two years of life who had a stem cell transplant for acute myeloid leukemia, so the T cells may come from the graft donor. Sequenced here: PBMCs, mostly from graft donor cells, sampled 180 days after TCRalphabeta/CD19-depleted stem cell transplant. This rearrangement joins TRBV18 to TRBJ2-5; D tentatively fits TRBD1 or TRBD2 (5 bases each). CDR3 region: CASSPQGRQETQYF. In DNA form, the CDR3 reads TGTGCCAGCTCACCACAGGGACGACAAGAGACCCAGTACTTC.